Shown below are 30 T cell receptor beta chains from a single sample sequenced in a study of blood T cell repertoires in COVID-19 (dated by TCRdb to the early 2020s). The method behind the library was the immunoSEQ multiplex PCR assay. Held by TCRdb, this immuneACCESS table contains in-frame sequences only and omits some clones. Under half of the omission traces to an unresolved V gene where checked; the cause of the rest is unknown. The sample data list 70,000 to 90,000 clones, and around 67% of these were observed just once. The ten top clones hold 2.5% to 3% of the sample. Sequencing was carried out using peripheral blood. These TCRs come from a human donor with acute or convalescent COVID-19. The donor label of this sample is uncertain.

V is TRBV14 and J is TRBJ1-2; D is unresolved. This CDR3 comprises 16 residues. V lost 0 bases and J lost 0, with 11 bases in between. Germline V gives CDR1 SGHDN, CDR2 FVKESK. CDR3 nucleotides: TGTGCCAGCAGCCAAGATGGTCACAACGCTAACTATGGCTACACCTTC. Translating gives CASSQDGHNANYGYTF. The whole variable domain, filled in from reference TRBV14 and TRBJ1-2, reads EAGVTQFPSHSVIEKGQTVTLRCDPISGHDNLYWYRRVMGKEIKFLLHFVKESKQDESGMPNNRFLAERTGGTYSTLKVQPAELEDSGVYFCASSQDGHNANYGYTFGSGTRLTVV.

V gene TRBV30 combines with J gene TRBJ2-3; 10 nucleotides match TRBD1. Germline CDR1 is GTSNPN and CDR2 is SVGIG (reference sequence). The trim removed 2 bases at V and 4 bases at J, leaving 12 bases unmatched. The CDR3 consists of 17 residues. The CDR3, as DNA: TGTGCCTGGAGTCGTGCCTGGACAGGGGGTTTTGCAGATACGCAGTATTTT. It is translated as CAWSRAWTGGFADTQYF.

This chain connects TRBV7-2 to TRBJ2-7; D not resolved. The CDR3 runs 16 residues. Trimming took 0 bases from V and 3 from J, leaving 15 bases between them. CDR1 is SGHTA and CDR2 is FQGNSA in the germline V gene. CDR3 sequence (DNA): TGTGCCAGCAGCTTAGCCGTCGGGTGGGTGAGCTACGAGCAGTACTTC. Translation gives CASSLAVGWVSYEQYF.

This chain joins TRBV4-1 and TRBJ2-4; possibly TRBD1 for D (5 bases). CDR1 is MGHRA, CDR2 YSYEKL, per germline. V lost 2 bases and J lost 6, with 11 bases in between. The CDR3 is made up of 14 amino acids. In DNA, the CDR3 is TGCGCCAGCAGCCAACAGGGAAGGGGAAACATTCAGTACTTC. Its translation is CASSQQGRGNIQYF.

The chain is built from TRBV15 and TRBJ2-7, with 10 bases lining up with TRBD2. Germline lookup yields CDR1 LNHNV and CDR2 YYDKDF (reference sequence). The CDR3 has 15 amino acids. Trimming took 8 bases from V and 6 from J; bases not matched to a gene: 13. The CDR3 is CATGDTSGVTGEQYF. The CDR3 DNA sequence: TGTGCCACCGGGGATACTAGCGGGGTGACCGGCGAGCAGTACTTC. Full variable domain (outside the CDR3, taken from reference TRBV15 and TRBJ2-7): DAMVIQNPRYQVTQFGKPVTLSCSQTLNHNVMYWYQQKSSQAPKLLFHYYDKDFNNEADTPDNFQSRRPNTSFCFLDIRSPGLGDTAMYLCATGDTSGVTGEQYFGPGTRLTVT.

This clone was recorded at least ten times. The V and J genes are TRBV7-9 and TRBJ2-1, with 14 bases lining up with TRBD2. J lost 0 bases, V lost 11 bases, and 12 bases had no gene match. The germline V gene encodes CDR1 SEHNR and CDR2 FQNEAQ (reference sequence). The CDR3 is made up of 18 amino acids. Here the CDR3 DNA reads TGTGCCTGGAGGGGTTCGGGGACTAGCGGGAGCTCCTACAATGAGCAGTTCTTC. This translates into CAWRGSGTSGSSYNEQFF.

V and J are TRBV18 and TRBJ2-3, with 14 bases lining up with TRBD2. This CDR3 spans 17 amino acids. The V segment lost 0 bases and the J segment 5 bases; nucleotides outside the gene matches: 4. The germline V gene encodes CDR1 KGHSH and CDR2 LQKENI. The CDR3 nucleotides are TGTGCCAGCTCACCACCGGGACTAGCGGGAGCTGTAGATACGCAGTATTTT. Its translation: CASSPPGLAGAVDTQYF.

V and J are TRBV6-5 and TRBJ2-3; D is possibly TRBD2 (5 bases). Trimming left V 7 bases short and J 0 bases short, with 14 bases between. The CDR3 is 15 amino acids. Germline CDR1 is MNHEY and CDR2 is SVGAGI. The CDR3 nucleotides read TGTGCCAGCACTATCACTAGTTCGAGCACAGATACGCAGTATTTT. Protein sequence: CASTITSSSTDTQYF.

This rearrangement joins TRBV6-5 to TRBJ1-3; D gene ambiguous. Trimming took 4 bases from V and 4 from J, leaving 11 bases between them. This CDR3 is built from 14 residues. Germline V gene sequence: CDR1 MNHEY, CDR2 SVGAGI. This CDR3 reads CASSSGFRGNTIYF. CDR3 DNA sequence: TGTGCCAGCAGTTCCGGGTTTAGAGGAAACACCATATATTTT.

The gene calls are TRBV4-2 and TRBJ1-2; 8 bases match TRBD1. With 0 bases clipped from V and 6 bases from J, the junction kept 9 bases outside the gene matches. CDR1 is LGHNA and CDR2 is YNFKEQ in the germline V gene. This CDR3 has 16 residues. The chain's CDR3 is CASSQDRQGAQNGYTF. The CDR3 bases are TGTGCCAGCAGCCAAGATCGCCAGGGGGCGCAGAATGGCTACACCTTC.

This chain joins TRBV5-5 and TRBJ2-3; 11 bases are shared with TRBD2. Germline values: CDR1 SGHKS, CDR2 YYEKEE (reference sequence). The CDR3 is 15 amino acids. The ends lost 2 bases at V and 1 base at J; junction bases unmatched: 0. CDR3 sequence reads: CASSLLAGGTDTQYF. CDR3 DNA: TGTGCCAGCAGCTTACTAGCGGGGGGCACAGATACGCAGTATTTT.

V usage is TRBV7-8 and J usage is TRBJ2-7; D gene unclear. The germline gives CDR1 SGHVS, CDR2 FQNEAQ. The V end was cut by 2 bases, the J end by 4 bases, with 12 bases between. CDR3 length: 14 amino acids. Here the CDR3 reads CASSLYATTYEQYF. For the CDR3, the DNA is TGTGCCAGCAGCTTATACGCGACAACTTACGAGCAGTACTTC.

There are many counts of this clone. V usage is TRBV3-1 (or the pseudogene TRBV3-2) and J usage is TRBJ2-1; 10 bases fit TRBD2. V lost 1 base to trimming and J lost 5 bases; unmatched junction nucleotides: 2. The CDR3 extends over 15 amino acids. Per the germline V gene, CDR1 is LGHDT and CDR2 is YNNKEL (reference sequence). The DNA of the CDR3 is TGTGCCAGCAGCCAAGGGACTAGCGGACACAATGAGCAGTTCTTC. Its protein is CASSQGTSGHNEQFF.

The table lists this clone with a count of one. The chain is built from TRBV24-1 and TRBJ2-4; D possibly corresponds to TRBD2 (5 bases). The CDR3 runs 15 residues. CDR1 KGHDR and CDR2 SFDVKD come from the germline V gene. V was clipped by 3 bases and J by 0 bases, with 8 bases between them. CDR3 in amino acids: CATSDGSLAKNIQYF. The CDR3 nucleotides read TGTGCCACCAGTGATGGGAGCTTAGCCAAAAACATTCAGTACTTC.

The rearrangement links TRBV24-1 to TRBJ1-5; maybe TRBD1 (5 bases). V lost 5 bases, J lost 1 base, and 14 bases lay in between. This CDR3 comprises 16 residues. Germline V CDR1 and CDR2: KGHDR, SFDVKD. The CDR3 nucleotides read TGTGCCACCAGTGGTGAGGAGACAGCCAGCAATCAGCCCCAGCATTTT. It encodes CATSGEETASNQPQHF.

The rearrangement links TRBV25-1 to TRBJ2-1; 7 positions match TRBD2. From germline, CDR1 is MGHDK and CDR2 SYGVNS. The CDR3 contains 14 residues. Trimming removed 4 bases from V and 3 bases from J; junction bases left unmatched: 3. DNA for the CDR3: TGTGCCAGCAGTGGGGCGGGAGTCTACAATGAGCAGTTCTTC. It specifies CASSGAGVYNEQFF.

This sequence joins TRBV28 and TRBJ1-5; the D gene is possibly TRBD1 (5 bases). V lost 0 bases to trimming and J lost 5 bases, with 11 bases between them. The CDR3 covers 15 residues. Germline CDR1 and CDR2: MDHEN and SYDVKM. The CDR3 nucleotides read TGTGCCAGCAGTTTATGGACAGCTCTCCATCAGCCCCAGCATTTT. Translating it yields CASSLWTALHQPQHF. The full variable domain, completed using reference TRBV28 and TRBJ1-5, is DVKVTQSSRYLVKRTGEKVFLECVQDMDHENMFWYRQDPGLGLRLIYFSYDVKMKEKGDIPEGYSVSREKKERFSLILESASTNQTSMYLCASSLWTALHQPQHFGDGTRLSIL.

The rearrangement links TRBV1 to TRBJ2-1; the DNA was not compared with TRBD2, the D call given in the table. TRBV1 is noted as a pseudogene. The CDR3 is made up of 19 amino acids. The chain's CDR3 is CTSSPPAYLAGGSYNEQFF. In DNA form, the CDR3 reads TGCACCAGCAGCCCTCCCGCTTACCTAGCGGGGGGTTCCTACAATGAGCAGTTCTTC.

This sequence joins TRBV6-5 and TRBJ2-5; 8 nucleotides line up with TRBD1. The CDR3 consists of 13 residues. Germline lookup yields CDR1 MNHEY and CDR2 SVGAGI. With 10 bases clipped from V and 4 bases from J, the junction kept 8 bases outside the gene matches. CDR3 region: CAISWTGRETQYF. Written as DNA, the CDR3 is TGTGCCATATCCTGGACAGGGCGAGAGACCCAGTACTTC.

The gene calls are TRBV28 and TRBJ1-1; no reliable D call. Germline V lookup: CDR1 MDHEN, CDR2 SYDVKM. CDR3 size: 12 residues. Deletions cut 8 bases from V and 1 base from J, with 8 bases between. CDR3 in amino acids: CASLGGNTEAFF. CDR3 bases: TGTGCCAGCCTGGGAGGGAACACTGAAGCTTTCTTT.

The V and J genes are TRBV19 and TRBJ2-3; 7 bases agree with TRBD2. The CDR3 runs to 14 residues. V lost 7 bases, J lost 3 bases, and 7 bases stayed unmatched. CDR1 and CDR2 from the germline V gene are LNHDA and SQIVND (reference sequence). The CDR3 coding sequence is TGTGCCAGTACCCCAGGGAGGGGAACAGATACGCAGTATTTT. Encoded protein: CASTPGRGTDTQYF.

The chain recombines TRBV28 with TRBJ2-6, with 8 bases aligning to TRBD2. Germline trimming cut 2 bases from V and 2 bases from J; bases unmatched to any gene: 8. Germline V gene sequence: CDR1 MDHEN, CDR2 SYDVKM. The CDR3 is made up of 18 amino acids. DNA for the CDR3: TGTGCCAGCAGTTTAAGCGGGAGAGGAGAAGCTGGGGCCAACGTCCTGACTTTC. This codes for CASSLSGRGEAGANVLTF.

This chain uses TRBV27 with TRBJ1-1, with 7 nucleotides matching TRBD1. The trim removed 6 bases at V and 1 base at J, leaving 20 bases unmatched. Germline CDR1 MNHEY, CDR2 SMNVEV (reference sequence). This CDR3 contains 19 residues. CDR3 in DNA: TGTGCCAGCAGGGTAATGAAAACAGGGGAAATATGGAAGAACACTGAAGCTTTCTTT. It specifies CASRVMKTGEIWKNTEAFF.

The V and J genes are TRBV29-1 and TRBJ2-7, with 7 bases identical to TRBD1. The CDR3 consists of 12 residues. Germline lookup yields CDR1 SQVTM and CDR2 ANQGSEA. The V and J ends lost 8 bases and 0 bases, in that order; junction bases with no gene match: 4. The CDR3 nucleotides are TGCAGCATACGGGACAGCTCCTACGAGCAGTACTTC. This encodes CSIRDSSYEQYF.

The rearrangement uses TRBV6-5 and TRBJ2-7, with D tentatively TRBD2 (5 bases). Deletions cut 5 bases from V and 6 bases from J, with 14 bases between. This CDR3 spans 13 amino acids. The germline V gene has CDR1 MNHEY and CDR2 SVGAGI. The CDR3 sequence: CASSTTRTGEQYF. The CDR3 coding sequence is TGTGCCAGCAGTACTACTAGAACTGGCGAGCAGTACTTC.

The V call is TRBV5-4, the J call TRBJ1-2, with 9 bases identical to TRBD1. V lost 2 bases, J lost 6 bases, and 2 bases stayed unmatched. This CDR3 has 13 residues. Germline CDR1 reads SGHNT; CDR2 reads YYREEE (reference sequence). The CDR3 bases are TGTGCCAGCAGCTTCACAGGGGGCAATGGCTACACCTTC. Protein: CASSFTGGNGYTF.

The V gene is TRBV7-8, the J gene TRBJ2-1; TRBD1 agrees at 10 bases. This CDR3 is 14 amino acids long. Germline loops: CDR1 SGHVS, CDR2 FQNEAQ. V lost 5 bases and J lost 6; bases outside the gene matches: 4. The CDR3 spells CASSVRDRGNEQFF. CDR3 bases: TGTGCCAGCAGCGTGAGGGACAGGGGCAATGAGCAGTTCTTC.

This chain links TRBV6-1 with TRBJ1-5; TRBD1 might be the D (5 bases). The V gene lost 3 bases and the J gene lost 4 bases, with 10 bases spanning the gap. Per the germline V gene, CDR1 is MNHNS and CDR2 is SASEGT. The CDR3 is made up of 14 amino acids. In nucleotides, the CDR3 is TGTGCCAGCAGTGACACAGGCCTTAATCAGCCCCAGCATTTT. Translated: CASSDTGLNQPQHF.

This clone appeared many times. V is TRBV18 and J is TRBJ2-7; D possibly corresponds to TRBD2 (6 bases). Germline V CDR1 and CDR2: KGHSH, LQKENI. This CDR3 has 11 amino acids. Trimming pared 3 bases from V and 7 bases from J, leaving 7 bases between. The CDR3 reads CASSPEGEQYF. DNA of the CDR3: TGTGCCAGCTCACCGGAGGGGGAGCAGTACTTC.

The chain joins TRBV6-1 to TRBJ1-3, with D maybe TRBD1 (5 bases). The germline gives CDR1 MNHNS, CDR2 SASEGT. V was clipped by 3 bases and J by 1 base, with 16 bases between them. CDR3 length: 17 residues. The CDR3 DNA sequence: TGTGCCAGCAGTGAGACGTGGGGGGGGGATTCTGGAAACACCATATATTTT. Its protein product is CASSETWGGDSGNTIYF.